This entry describes one T cell receptor beta chain. Its antigen is not known. For TCR beta, cDNA was produced by 5'RACE template switching with UMIs. TCRdb re-called the 5' RACE reads and shows each CDR3 protein once, DNA omitted. The sample's table shows 350,000 to 450,000 distinct CDR3 sequences. This specimen belongs to a study of T cells expressing NK-cell markers. For the study at large: There were seven HCMV-seropositive donors and one seronegative donor among the eight sequenced. Study findings and constraints: Leadership of the CD3+CD56-NKG2C+ fraction also belonged to these clonotypes in a handful of donors.

Germline loops: CDR1 KGHDR, CDR2 SFDVKD. The CDR3 length is 16 residues. V is TRBV24-1 and J is TRBJ2-3; TCRdb lists TRBD1, though no DNA is available to test this call. The clonotype originates from a man aged 18-75 years in good health. The sample comprised blood T cells: a sorted CD56 or NKG2C T cell subset, CD4+ or CD8+ T cells, or bulk PBMC T cells (not recorded which). CDR3 loop: CATSDPGQGVGDTQYF.